The 32 T cell receptor beta chains below all came from one sample that was sequenced in a study of post-analysis software for immune sequencing data. Study-wide points: There were five or six TRBV segments more frequent in patients than controls, and TRBV5-6, TRBV5-1 and TRBV20-1 were among them.

These receptors' targets are unknown. Sequencing libraries made from TCR beta cDNA carried unique molecular identifiers. TCRdb used MiXCR to reprocess the PCR reads, holding one entry per CDR3 protein. The table records 750,000 to 950,000 distinct CDR3 sequences, roughly 58% of them present only once. The material sequenced was blood. These TCRs come from a girl aged 10 to 17 with multiple sclerosis.

This clonotype was detected only a few times. A junction boundary mismatches the germline segment, possibly from a read error. The chain links TRBV20-1 to TRBJ2-7; the D gene is possibly TRBD1 (6 bases). The CDR3 loop spans 14 amino acids. Germline CDR1 and CDR2: DFQATT and SNEGSKA (reference sequence). The DNA for the CDR3 is TGCAGCGCTAGAATAACAGGGATCCCCTACGAGCAGTACTTC. Protein sequence: CSARITGIPYEQYF.

The V gene is TRBV20-1, the J gene TRBJ2-3, with 7 bases matching TRBD1. Germline V gene lookup returns CDR1 DFQATT and CDR2 SNEGSKA (reference sequence). Trimming removed 5 bases from V and 5 bases from J; junction bases left unmatched: 10. This CDR3 comprises 14 residues. CDR3 protein: CSAPPGTAVDTQYF. CDR3 in DNA: TGCAGTGCTCCCCCCGGGACAGCGGTAGATACGCAGTATTTT.

This rearrangement joins TRBV5-1 to TRBJ1-1; weak D call: TRBD1 (5 bases). In germline, CDR1 is SGHRS, CDR2 YFSETQ. This CDR3 has 15 residues. With 1 base removed from V and 3 bases from J, the gap between germline ends came to 13 bases. CDR3: CASSLFRGGDTEAFF. DNA for the CDR3: TGCGCCAGCAGCTTGTTTAGGGGAGGCGACACTGAAGCTTTCTTT.

This sequence joins TRBV3-1 and TRBJ2-1; D may be TRBD2 (5 bases). The CDR3 is 14 residues long. V was trimmed by 0 bases and J by 7 bases, leaving 10 bases between them. Germline CDR1 is LGHDT and CDR2 is YNNKEL (reference sequence). CDR3 DNA: TGTGCCAGCAGCCAAGAGTTAGCGAGGAATGAGCAGTTCTTC. Translating it yields CASSQELARNEQFF.

The V gene is TRBV27, the J gene TRBJ2-4; no firm D call. CDR3 length: 14 residues. Trimming took 2 bases from V and 5 from J, leaving 10 bases between them. Germline CDR1 MNHEY, CDR2 SMNVEV (reference sequence). CDR3 DNA: TGTGCCAGCAGTTTAGGAGACCGACAAAACATTCAGTACTTC. This codes for CASSLGDRQNIQYF.

This clonotype was picked up a small number of times. The V and J genes are TRBV6-1 and TRBJ2-5; D is ambiguous. CDR3 length equals 14 residues. Germline assignment: CDR1 MNHNS and CDR2 SASEGT. The ends were cut back, 9 bases at V and 3 bases at J, with 17 bases in the middle. CDR3 region: CASLTSGREETQYF. The CDR3 DNA follows: TGTGCCAGTCTTACGAGTGGACGGGAAGAGACCCAGTACTTC.

The genes are TRBV6-4 and TRBJ2-7, with D unresolved. Deletions cut 2 bases from V and 1 base from J, with 21 bases between. The germline V gene encodes CDR1 MRHNA and CDR2 SNTAGT. This CDR3 is built from 18 residues. CDR3 sequence (DNA): TGTGCCAGCAGTGACGACGATAAGGGCAGGCCCTCGTCCTACGAGCAGTACTTC. Protein sequence: CASSDDDKGRPSSYEQYF.

The rearrangement uses TRBV5-1 and TRBJ2-1; 9 bases are shared with TRBD2. V was clipped by 4 bases and J by 9 bases; unmatched bases: 11. Germline V gene lookup returns CDR1 SGHRS and CDR2 YFSETQ. The CDR3 covers 15 residues. The CDR3: CASSLRLAGDGEQFF. The CDR3 region has the DNA TGCGCCAGCAGCCTCAGATTAGCGGGAGACGGTGAGCAGTTCTTC.

The chain uses TRBV3-1 and TRBJ2-7, with D perhaps matching TRBD1 (5 bases). Germline lookup yields CDR1 LGHDT and CDR2 YNNKEL (reference sequence). The CDR3 is made up of 16 amino acids. Trimming cost V 4 bases and J 1 base, with 17 bases left between them. CDR3 residues: CASSLHETVPSYEQYF. In nucleotides, the CDR3 is TGTGCCAGCAGCCTACACGAGACAGTCCCGTCCTACGAGCAGTACTTC.

The chain recombines TRBV12-3 or TRBV12-4 with TRBJ2-1; D is undetermined. With 2 bases removed from V and 6 bases from J, the gap between germline ends came to 14 bases. The length of the CDR3 is 15 residues. CDR3 region: CASSLRGHNPNEQFF. As DNA, the CDR3 is TGTGCCAGCAGTTTAAGAGGCCATAACCCCAATGAGCAGTTCTTC.

This sequence joins TRBV6-1 and TRBJ1-5; 8 bases match TRBD1. Germline V gives CDR1 MNHNS, CDR2 SASEGT. V lost 2 bases and J lost 7; bases outside the gene matches: 10. This CDR3 is built from 16 residues. CDR3 sequence reads: CASSERDRGYNQPQHF. The CDR3, as DNA: TGTGCCAGCAGTGAAAGAGACAGGGGTTACAACCAGCCCCAGCATTTT.

The rearrangement uses TRBV2 and TRBJ2-5; 8 nucleotides align to TRBD1. The CDR3 contains 15 residues. Germline CDR1 reads SNHLY; CDR2 reads FYNNEI. V shed 10 bases, J shed 5 bases, and the junction held 15 bases outside the gene matches. CDR3: CAIARGQVVGETQYF. CDR3 bases: TGTGCCATTGCCAGGGGGCAGGTAGTCGGGGAGACCCAGTACTTC.

V usage is TRBV5-6 and J usage is TRBJ2-7; 13 positions agree with TRBD2. Germline values: CDR1 SGHDT, CDR2 YYEEEE. This CDR3 has 16 residues. J lost 3 bases, V lost 3 bases, and 6 bases had no gene match. CDR3 region: CASSSGLAGRYYEQYF. Written as DNA, the CDR3 is TGTGCCAGCAGCTCGGGACTAGCGGGGCGATACTACGAGCAGTACTTC.

The rearrangement links TRBV6-2 or TRBV6-3 to TRBJ2-5, with D unclear. Trimming took 7 bases from V and 5 from J, leaving 8 bases between them. CDR3 length: 11 amino acids. The germline CDR1 and CDR2 sequences are MNHEY and SVGEGT. Here the CDR3 DNA reads TGTGCCAGCACCAACTCGGAGACCCAGTACTTC. This translates into CASTNSETQYF.

The rearrangement joins TRBV10-3 to TRBJ2-4; 10 nucleotides agree with TRBD2. Germline V CDR1 and CDR2: ENHRY, SYGVKD. The length of the CDR3 is 13 residues. V was clipped by 4 bases and J by 13 bases; unmatched bases: 7. The CDR3 DNA is TGTGCCATCAGTGGCCCTAGCGGGAGTGAGCAGTACTTC. Residues: CAISGPSGSEQYF.

This clonotype was recorded a few times. The rearrangement uses TRBV6-5 and TRBJ2-7, with 9 bases matching TRBD2. Germline lookup yields CDR1 MNHEY and CDR2 SVGAGI. V gave up 2 bases and J gave up 2 bases; unmatched junction bases: 4. The CDR3 sequence is 15 residues long. In nucleotides, the CDR3 is TGTGCCAGCAGTTACGGGGCGGGAGGGCCCTACGAGCAGTACTTC. This sequence encodes CASSYGAGGPYEQYF.

The CDR3: CSARLLAGIPLSSYNEQFF. The CDR3 DNA is TGCAGTGCTAGATTACTAGCGGGAATCCCTTTGAGCTCCTACAATGAGCAGTTCTTC. This rearrangement joins TRBV20-1 to TRBJ2-1; 10 nucleotides match TRBD2. J was trimmed by 0 bases and V by 2 bases; bases with no gene match: 13. Germline values: CDR1 DFQATT, CDR2 SNEGSKA (reference sequence). CDR3 length: 19 amino acids.

The rearrangement uses TRBV6-6 and TRBJ1-1; TRBD1 is a possible D gene (6 bases). Trimming left V 2 bases short and J 5 bases short, with 15 bases between. Germline-derived CDR1 and CDR2 are MNHNY and SVGAGI (reference sequence). The CDR3 contains 15 residues. DNA of the CDR3: TGTGCCAGCAGTTACCGACGGGGGGCGGCGACTGAAGCTTTCTTT. Its protein is CASSYRRGAATEAFF.

V gene TRBV6-5 combines with J gene TRBJ2-1; D may be TRBD2 (6 bases). Germline CDR1 is MNHEY and CDR2 is SVGAGI. Trimming took off 6 bases at V and 2 bases at J, with 17 bases between the two ends. The CDR3 runs 16 residues. CDR3 residues: CASRSTSGAAYNEQFF. The CDR3 DNA is TGTGCCAGCAGGTCTACCTCGGGAGCGGCCTACAATGAGCAGTTCTTC.

The chain has TRBV20-1 and TRBJ2-7, with D perhaps given as TRBD1 or TRBD2 (5 bases each). Trimming took 6 bases from V and 6 from J, leaving 12 bases between them. The germline gives CDR1 DFQATT, CDR2 SNEGSKA (reference sequence). This CDR3 is 11 amino acids long. CDR3 loop: CSAGRPREQYF. CDR3 sequence (DNA): TGCAGTGCGGGACGCCCTCGCGAGCAGTACTTC.

The chain recombines TRBV20-1 with TRBJ2-7; maybe TRBD2 (5 bases). This CDR3 contains 15 residues. V gave up 0 bases and J gave up 5 bases, with 17 bases separating them. Per the germline V gene, CDR1 is DFQATT and CDR2 is SNEGSKA (reference sequence). The DNA of the CDR3 is TGCAGTGCTAGAGACCCCGGGGTGGGGAACCACGAGCAGTACTTC. It encodes CSARDPGVGNHEQYF.

This clonotype was seen a few times. V is TRBV7-9 and J is TRBJ2-7, with TRBD2 as a possible D gene (6 bases). V gave up 3 bases and J gave up 2 bases, with 14 bases separating them. CDR1 and CDR2 from the germline V gene are SEHNR and FQNEAQ (reference sequence). CDR3 length: 15 amino acids. The DNA of the CDR3 is TGTGCCAGCAGCTTTGACGGCGGGGCCCCCTACGAGCAGTACTTC. Translation gives CASSFDGGAPYEQYF.

V is TRBV5-1 and J is TRBJ2-3; 8 bases fit TRBD2. The CDR3 has 15 residues. Germline V gene sequence: CDR1 SGHRS, CDR2 YFSETQ. V shed 4 bases and J 1 base; nucleotides not matched to a gene: 5. CDR3 region: CASSTATSGTDTQYF. CDR3 sequence (DNA): TGCGCCAGCAGCACAGCGACTAGCGGCACAGATACGCAGTATTTT.

V is TRBV7-9 and J is TRBJ2-1; the D gene could be TRBD1 or TRBD2 (5 bases each). Germline values: CDR1 SEHNR, CDR2 FQNEAQ (reference sequence). The germline V and J ends were trimmed by 5 bases and 2 bases, with 16 bases remaining between them. This CDR3 region has 16 residues. The CDR3 region is CASSPTLTGPYNEQFF. CDR3 DNA: TGTGCCAGCAGCCCAACATTGACGGGGCCCTACAATGAGCAGTTCTTC.

In regard to this clonotype: At one boundary the junction diverges from the germline segment, which might be a read error. The chain uses TRBV18 and TRBJ2-7; a weak D match, TRBD2 (6 bases). This CDR3 region has 13 residues. Germline V gene data show CDR1 as KGHSH and CDR2 as LQKENI. CDR3 sequence reads: CASSSPGLNEQYF. The CDR3 DNA follows: TGTGCCAGCTCATCACCGGGACTCAACGAGCAGTACTTC.

The rearrangement uses TRBV13 and TRBJ2-3; 9 nucleotides line up with TRBD2. Germline trimming cut 5 bases from V and 4 bases from J; bases unmatched to any gene: 10. The CDR3 has 16 residues. The germline gives CDR1 PRHDT, CDR2 FYEKMQ (reference sequence). In nucleotides, the CDR3 is TGTGCCAGCAGCCCCGCCGGGACTAGCCCCGCAGATACGCAGTATTTT. Its protein is CASSPAGTSPADTQYF.

This clonotype was observed a handful of times. The chain joins TRBV7-3 to TRBJ2-3, with 9 bases identical to TRBD2. CDR1 and CDR2 from the germline V gene are SGHTA and FQGTGA. V lost 5 bases to trimming and J lost 5 bases; unmatched junction nucleotides: 8. This CDR3 has 15 amino acids. Here the CDR3 reads CASSPPTSGLDTQYF. In nucleotides, the CDR3 is TGTGCCAGCAGCCCACCCACTAGCGGGTTAGATACGCAGTATTTT.

With respect to this clonotype: At one of its ends the junction is not consistent with the germline gene, which may arise from a read error. V usage is TRBV24-1 and J usage is TRBJ2-1; TRBD2 agrees at 13 bases. Germline CDR1 and CDR2: KGHDR and SFDVKD. CDR3 length: 16 amino acids. CDR3 coding DNA: TGTGCCACCAGTGATTTAGGCACTAGCGGGAGGGATGAACAGTTCTTC. Amino acids: CATSDLGTSGRDEQFF.

Only a few counts were recorded for this clonotype. This chain connects TRBV29-1 to TRBJ2-5, with 11 positions matching TRBD2. The junction had 27 bases not matched to a gene; V was cut back by 7 bases and J by 11 bases. There are 18 residues in the CDR3. Per the germline V gene, CDR1 is SQVTM and CDR2 is ANQGSEA. In DNA, the CDR3 is TGCAGCGCCAAGGAGAAGAGGGGACTAGCGGTAAGGGTCGATGAGCAGTACTTC. Its protein is CSAKEKRGLAVRVDEQYF.

The chain couples TRBV20-1 to TRBJ2-1; D is possibly TRBD2 (7 bases). V lost 4 bases and J 9 bases, leaving 19 bases between the germline ends. The CDR3 sequence is 14 residues long. CDR1 DFQATT and CDR2 SNEGSKA come from the germline V gene (reference sequence). As DNA, the CDR3 is TGCAGTGCTACCCCGAGGGGCGGGGGCGGTGAGCAGTTCTTC. The encoded protein is CSATPRGGGGEQFF.

This sequence joins TRBV20-1 and TRBJ1-5; D possibly corresponds to TRBD1 (5 bases). The CDR3 extends over 15 amino acids. Deletions cut 3 bases from V and 1 base from J, with 13 bases between. In germline, CDR1 is DFQATT, CDR2 SNEGSKA (reference sequence). The CDR3 DNA follows: TGCAGTGCTAGTGCTCCGGGACGGAGCAATCAGCCCCAGCATTTT. This sequence encodes CSASAPGRSNQPQHF.

The chain couples TRBV11-2 to TRBJ1-5; weak D call: TRBD1 (5 bases). The ends were cut back, 3 bases at V and 5 bases at J, with 14 bases in the middle. Per germline, CDR1 SGHAT and CDR2 FQNNGV. The CDR3 consists of 15 residues. The CDR3 reads CASSLGIGDHQPQHF. The CDR3 region has the DNA TGTGCCAGCAGCTTGGGCATAGGGGATCATCAGCCCCAGCATTTT.